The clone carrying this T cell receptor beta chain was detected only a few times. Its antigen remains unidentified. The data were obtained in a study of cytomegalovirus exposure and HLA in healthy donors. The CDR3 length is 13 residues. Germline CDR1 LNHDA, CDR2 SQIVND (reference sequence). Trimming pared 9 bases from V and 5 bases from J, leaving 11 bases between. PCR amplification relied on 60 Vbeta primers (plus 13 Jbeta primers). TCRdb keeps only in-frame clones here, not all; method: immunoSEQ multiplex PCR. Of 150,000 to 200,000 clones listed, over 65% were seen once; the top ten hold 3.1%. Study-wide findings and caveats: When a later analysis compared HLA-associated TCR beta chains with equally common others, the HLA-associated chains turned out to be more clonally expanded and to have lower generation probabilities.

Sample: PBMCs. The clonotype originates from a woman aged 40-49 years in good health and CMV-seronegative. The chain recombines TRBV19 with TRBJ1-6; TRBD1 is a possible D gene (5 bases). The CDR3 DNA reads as TGTGCCAGCCAGGGTCAACATAATTCACCCCTCCACTTT. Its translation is CASQGQHNSPLHF.